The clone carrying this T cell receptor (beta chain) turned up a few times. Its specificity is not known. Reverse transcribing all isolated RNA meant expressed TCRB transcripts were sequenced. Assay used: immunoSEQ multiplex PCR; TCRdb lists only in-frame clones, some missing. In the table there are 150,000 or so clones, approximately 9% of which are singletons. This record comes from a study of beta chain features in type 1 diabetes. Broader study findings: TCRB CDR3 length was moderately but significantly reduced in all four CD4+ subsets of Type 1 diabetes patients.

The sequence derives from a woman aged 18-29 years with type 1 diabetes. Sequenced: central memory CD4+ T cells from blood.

In DNA, the CDR3 is TGCAGTGCGCCAGGGTTCCACGAGCAGTACTTC. The encoded protein is CSAPGFHEQYF. This chain links TRBV20-1 with TRBJ2-7; D is perhaps TRBD1 (5 bases). With 6 bases removed from V and 5 bases from J, the gap between germline ends came to 11 bases. The CDR3 is 11 amino acids. From germline, CDR1 is DFQATT and CDR2 SNEGSKA (reference sequence).